What follows are 32 T cell receptor beta chains derived from one specimen sequenced in a study of blood T cell repertoires in COVID-19 (dated by TCRdb to 2018 to 2020). Libraries were constructed by the immunoSEQ multiplex PCR assay. TCRdb stores this immuneACCESS table with in-frame sequences only. Part of the clones is absent; in the studies checked, under half of the shortfall reflects unresolved V genes, and no reason is known for the rest. The sample profile shows approximately 240,000 clones; approximately 82% of them were found once. The top ten constitute approximately 5% of the sample. Material: peripheral blood. The receptors were sampled from a woman older than 75 with active or convalescent COVID-19.

The V call is TRBV12-3 or TRBV12-4, the J call TRBJ2-7; the D is unclear. Trimming shortened V by 3 bases and J by 5 bases, and 11 bases separated the two germline ends. The CDR3 extends over 13 amino acids. The CDR3 sequence: CASSFAPGDEQYF. The CDR3 nucleotides are TGTGCCAGCAGTTTCGCCCCCGGAGACGAGCAGTACTTC.

The V and J genes are TRBV7-6 and TRBJ2-5; D unclear. CDR1 is SGHVS and CDR2 is FNYEAQ in the germline V gene. This CDR3 spans 13 amino acids. V was pared by 4 bases and J by 3 bases, with 9 bases between. CDR3 nucleotide sequence: TGTGCCAGCAGCTCTCGAGTAGAAGAGACCCAGTACTTC. Translation: CASSSRVEETQYF.

This chain links TRBV27 with TRBJ1-2; 8 nucleotides agree with TRBD1. Germline CDR1 MNHEY, CDR2 SMNVEV (reference sequence). The CDR3 totals 14 residues. The trim removed 6 bases at V and 2 bases at J, leaving 5 bases unmatched. Here the CDR3 reads CASSPDRGNYGYTF. CDR3 sequence (DNA): TGTGCCAGCAGCCCAGACAGGGGCAACTATGGCTACACCTTC.

The CDR3 is CASSPPGGFNQPQHF. CDR3 DNA sequence: TGTGCCAGCAGCCCCCCTGGAGGCTTCAATCAGCCCCAGCATTTT. This chain links TRBV21-1 with TRBJ1-5. TRBV21-1 is a pseudogene segment. CDR3 length: 15 residues.

Note on this clone: Distinct nucleotide sequences in the sample also encode this CDR3. The chain uses TRBV5-1 and TRBJ2-7, with D unclear. V was trimmed by 3 bases and J by 1 base, leaving 2 bases between them. This CDR3 has 11 amino acids. CDR1 and CDR2 from the germline V gene are SGHRS and YFSETQ. CDR3 DNA sequence: TGCGCCAGCAGCTCATCCTACGAGCAGTACTTC. Translation gives CASSSSYEQYF.

The chain employs TRBV5-4 and TRBJ2-5; 7 nucleotides agree with TRBD1. Germline loops: CDR1 SGHNT, CDR2 YYREEE (reference sequence). The CDR3 has 14 residues. J gave up 2 bases and V 4 bases, and 5 bases lay outside the gene matches. The CDR3 sequence is CASSLSTGQETQYF. The CDR3 DNA sequence: TGTGCCAGCAGCCTATCGACAGGGCAAGAGACCCAGTACTTC.

This clone was recorded only once. This chain links TRBV20-1 with TRBJ2-4; D gene unclear. The CDR3 has 14 residues. V lost 3 bases to trimming and J lost 0 bases, with 9 bases between them. Germline CDR1 and CDR2: DFQATT and SNEGSKA (reference sequence). The CDR3, as DNA: TGCAGTGCTAGTGGAGAACTAGCCAAAAACATTCAGTACTTC. This encodes CSASGELAKNIQYF.

The chain links TRBV5-1 to TRBJ2-7; 9 positions agree with TRBD1. Trimming took 4 bases from V and 7 from J; bases not matched to a gene: 12. CDR1 is SGHRS, CDR2 YFSETQ, per germline. This CDR3 has 15 amino acids. The CDR3 reads CASSPSDRGTGEQYF. In nucleotides, the CDR3 is TGCGCCAGCAGCCCCTCTGACAGGGGGACGGGAGAGCAGTACTTC.

This chain uses TRBV27 with TRBJ2-4; 7 bases fit TRBD1. Germline V CDR1 and CDR2: MNHEY, SMNVEV (reference sequence). The CDR3 length is 12 residues. The trim removed 6 bases at V and 15 bases at J, leaving 11 bases unmatched. This CDR3 reads CASRPAQGVLYF. CDR3 bases: TGTGCCAGCAGACCTGCTCAGGGGGTTCTGTACTTC.

The chain couples TRBV10-3 to TRBJ1-5; D is unclear. Germline V gene sequence: CDR1 ENHRY, CDR2 SYGVKD. V lost 0 bases and J lost 3, with 6 bases in between. The CDR3 is 14 residues long. Written as DNA, the CDR3 is TGTGCCATCAGTGAGTCGGAGGTCAATCAGCCCCAGCATTTT. Its translation: CAISESEVNQPQHF.

The chain has TRBV3-1 (or the pseudogene TRBV3-2) and TRBJ2-7; D uncertain. Germline-derived CDR1 and CDR2 are LGHDT and YNNKEL (reference sequence). V shed 0 bases and J shed 4 bases, with 13 bases lying between them. CDR3 length: 15 amino acids. The CDR3 loop is CASSQEAESPYEQYF. CDR3 in DNA: TGTGCCAGCAGCCAAGAAGCTGAATCCCCTTACGAGCAGTACTTC.

V gene TRBV10-1 combines with J gene TRBJ2-3; possible D gene TRBD2, 5 bases. The CDR3 length is 16 residues. V gave up 0 bases and J gave up 0 bases, with 10 bases separating them. Looked up from germline, CDR1 is WNHNN and CDR2 is SYGVQD (reference sequence). The CDR3 nucleotides are TGCGCCAGCAGTGAGTCGAGGGCGACTAGCACAGATACGCAGTATTTT. The encoded protein is CASSESRATSTDTQYF.

V usage is TRBV28 and J usage is TRBJ1-5; D remains ambiguous. Between the trimmed V and J ends, which lost 2 bases and 4 bases, there was a span of 9 bases. The CDR3 extends over 14 amino acids. Germline V CDR1 and CDR2: MDHEN, SYDVKM. Written as DNA, the CDR3 is TGTGCCAGCAGTTTAGTTACCGGGAATCAGCCCCAGCATTTT. It specifies CASSLVTGNQPQHF.

This rearrangement joins TRBV10-2 to TRBJ1-6, with 8 bases lining up with TRBD1. From germline, CDR1 is WSHSY and CDR2 SAAADI. V lost 6 bases to trimming and J lost 6 bases; unmatched junction nucleotides: 1. The CDR3 extends over 13 amino acids. CDR3 sequence (DNA): TGCGCCAGCAGAGACAGGGGTAATTCACCCCTCCACTTT. Amino acid sequence: CASRDRGNSPLHF.

The rearrangement links TRBV19 to TRBJ1-6, with D maybe TRBD1 (6 bases). The CDR3 loop spans 16 amino acids. CDR1 LNHDA and CDR2 SQIVND come from the germline V gene (reference sequence). V lost 4 bases and J 7 bases, leaving 17 bases between the germline ends. CDR3 sequence: CASSTRPTGYNSPLHF. DNA for the CDR3: TGTGCCAGTAGTACGCGCCCCACAGGGTACAATTCACCCCTCCACTTT.

The chain links TRBV6-2 or TRBV6-3 to TRBJ1-2, with D uncertain. The CDR3 sequence is 15 residues long. Germline lookup yields CDR1 MNHEY and CDR2 SVGEGT. Between the trimmed V and J ends, which lost 2 bases and 2 bases, there was a span of 12 bases. This CDR3 reads CASSYKAGENYGYTF. The CDR3 DNA follows: TGTGCCAGCAGTTACAAGGCAGGCGAGAACTATGGCTACACCTTC.

V gene TRBV5-1 combines with J gene TRBJ2-1; D unresolved. Germline CDR1 is SGHRS and CDR2 is YFSETQ. The CDR3 has 15 amino acids. The V and J ends lost 4 bases and 6 bases respectively, with 17 bases between them. The CDR3 reads CASSPEFNLGNEQFF. The CDR3 region has the DNA TGCGCCAGCAGCCCTGAATTTAATCTAGGCAATGAGCAGTTCTTC.

In its sample, this clone was seen once. V usage is TRBV2 and J usage is TRBJ1-5; D gene uncertain. CDR1 is SNHLY, CDR2 FYNNEI, per germline. The CDR3 spans 17 residues. V was shortened by 8 bases and J by 0 bases, with 20 bases between the two germline ends. The CDR3 DNA reads as TGTGCCAGCTCCCCAGGAATTAAACAATATAGCAATCAGCCCCAGCATTTT. It specifies CASSPGIKQYSNQPQHF.

V usage is TRBV5-1 and J usage is TRBJ2-7; D gene unclear. Germline loops: CDR1 SGHRS, CDR2 YFSETQ. V lost 0 bases and J 4 bases, leaving 8 bases between the germline ends. The length of the CDR3 is 13 residues. CDR3 amino acids: CASSLVHGYEQYF. CDR3 DNA: TGCGCCAGCAGCTTGGTTCACGGGTACGAGCAGTACTTC.

The chain couples TRBV2 to TRBJ1-5; D gene uncertain. Germline CDR1 and CDR2: SNHLY and FYNNEI. The V gene lost 6 bases and the J gene lost 6 bases, with 9 bases spanning the gap. The CDR3 has 12 residues. The CDR3 is CASRLEVQPQHF. DNA for the CDR3: TGTGCCAGCAGACTCGAAGTTCAGCCCCAGCATTTT.

The CDR3 is CASSSGSYNEQFF. CDR3 sequence (DNA): TGTGCCAGCAGTTCCGGGTCCTACAATGAGCAGTTCTTC. The genes are TRBV6-5 and TRBJ2-1; D uncertain. CDR1 and CDR2 (germline): MNHEY, SVGAGI. The CDR3 sequence is 13 residues long. Trimming removed 4 bases at V and 1 base at J, with 5 bases between.

The rearrangement joins TRBV15 to TRBJ1-5; a possible D gene is TRBD1 (5 bases). This CDR3 region has 16 residues. V shed 1 base and J shed 0 bases, with 10 bases lying between them. Germline-derived CDR1 and CDR2 are LNHNV and YYDKDF (reference sequence). The CDR3 coding sequence is TGTGCCACCAGCAGAGGGGGCGCTTATAGCAATCAGCCCCAGCATTTT. This translates into CATSRGGAYSNQPQHF.

This clone was recorded only once. J is TRBJ2-5 and V is TRBV28, with TRBD2 matching 9 bases. Germline V gene sequence: CDR1 MDHEN, CDR2 SYDVKM. The V gene end was trimmed by 7 bases and the J gene end by 5 bases; junction bases not matched to a gene: 11. This CDR3 has 15 amino acids. CDR3 sequence: CASIGGGRAAETQYF. CDR3 DNA sequence: TGTGCCAGCATCGGCGGCGGGAGGGCCGCGGAGACCCAGTACTTC.

The rearrangement joins TRBV30 to TRBJ1-4; TRBD1 aligns across 10 bases. V gave up 7 bases and J gave up 8 bases; unmatched junction bases: 7. The CDR3 loop spans 13 amino acids. The germline CDR1 and CDR2 sequences are GTSNPN and SVGIG (reference sequence). The CDR3 sequence is CASHRDRGEKLFF. The CDR3 DNA reads TGTGCCTCCCACCGGGACAGGGGCGAAAAACTGTTTTTT.

The chain has TRBV2 and TRBJ2-5; 12 nucleotides match TRBD2. CDR3 size: 16 residues. The V gene end was trimmed by 6 bases and the J gene end by 1 base; junction bases not matched to a gene: 6. CDR1 and CDR2 (germline): SNHLY, FYNNEI. For the CDR3, the DNA is TGTGCCAGCAGACCCGGGACTAGCGGGCGCCAAGAGACCCAGTACTTC. It is translated as CASRPGTSGRQETQYF. The complete variable domain, with remaining parts taken from reference TRBV2 and TRBJ2-5, reads EPEVTQTPSHQVTQMGQEVILRCVPISNHLYFYWYRQILGQKVEFLVSFYNNEISEKSEIFDDQFSVERPDGSNFTLKIRSTKLEDSAMYFCASRPGTSGRQETQYFGPGTRLLVL.

This chain uses TRBV29-1 with TRBJ2-7; tentative D call: TRBD2 (6 bases). The CDR3 extends over 13 amino acids. V lost 6 bases and J lost 2, with 14 bases in between. Germline V gene lookup returns CDR1 SQVTM and CDR2 ANQGSEA. The CDR3 nucleotides read TGCAGCGTGTGGGGGAGGCCCACCTACGAGCAGTACTTC. It codes for CSVWGRPTYEQYF.

J is TRBJ2-1 and V is TRBV11-2; possible D gene TRBD1, 6 bases. V was pared by 4 bases and J by 0 bases, with 10 bases between. Germline V gene lookup returns CDR1 SGHAT and CDR2 FQNNGV. CDR3 size: 15 residues. The CDR3 DNA reads as TGTGCCAGCAGCTCGGGACATTACTCCTACAATGAGCAGTTCTTC. It codes for CASSSGHYSYNEQFF.

The chain employs TRBV27 and TRBJ1-2; no clear D. Germline CDR1 is MNHEY and CDR2 is SMNVEV (reference sequence). The V and J ends lost 4 bases and 0 bases respectively, with 9 bases between them. This CDR3 has 14 amino acids. The CDR3 nucleotides read TGTGCCAGCAGTTCTACGCCCCCTAACTATGGCTACACCTTC. Translated: CASSSTPPNYGYTF.

The J gene is TRBJ2-3, the V gene TRBV11-2; 8 bases line up with TRBD2. Germline V gene lookup returns CDR1 SGHAT and CDR2 FQNNGV. The V segment lost 1 base and the J segment 6 bases; nucleotides outside the gene matches: 3. This CDR3 comprises 14 residues. In nucleotides, the CDR3 is TGTGCCAGCAGCTTAGGACTAGCGCTTGATACGCAGTATTTT. Protein sequence: CASSLGLALDTQYF.

J is TRBJ2-1 and V is TRBV5-1, with 9 bases aligning to TRBD2. This CDR3 has 14 amino acids. V gave up 7 bases and J gave up 4 bases; unmatched junction bases: 6. The germline gives CDR1 SGHRS, CDR2 YFSETQ. The chain's CDR3 is CASGLAGSYNEQFF. As DNA, the CDR3 is TGCGCCAGCGGTCTAGCGGGAAGTTACAATGAGCAGTTCTTC.

The chain links TRBV5-6 to TRBJ1-2, with unresolved D. Germline CDR1 reads SGHDT; CDR2 reads YYEEEE. V lost 1 base and J lost 3, with 13 bases in between. The CDR3 contains 15 residues. CDR3 in amino acids: CASSLRGRRDYGYTF. For the CDR3, the DNA is TGTGCCAGCAGCTTGCGAGGGAGACGGGACTATGGCTACACCTTC.

This clone turned up a few times. The chain couples TRBV21-1 to TRBJ1-1; no check of the table's D call, TRBD1, against the DNA was made. TRBV21-1 is recorded as a pseudogene. CDR3 length: 15 residues. The chain's CDR3 is CASSVEGQLNTEAFF. As DNA, the CDR3 is TGTGCCAGCAGTGTCGAAGGACAACTGAACACTGAAGCTTTCTTT.